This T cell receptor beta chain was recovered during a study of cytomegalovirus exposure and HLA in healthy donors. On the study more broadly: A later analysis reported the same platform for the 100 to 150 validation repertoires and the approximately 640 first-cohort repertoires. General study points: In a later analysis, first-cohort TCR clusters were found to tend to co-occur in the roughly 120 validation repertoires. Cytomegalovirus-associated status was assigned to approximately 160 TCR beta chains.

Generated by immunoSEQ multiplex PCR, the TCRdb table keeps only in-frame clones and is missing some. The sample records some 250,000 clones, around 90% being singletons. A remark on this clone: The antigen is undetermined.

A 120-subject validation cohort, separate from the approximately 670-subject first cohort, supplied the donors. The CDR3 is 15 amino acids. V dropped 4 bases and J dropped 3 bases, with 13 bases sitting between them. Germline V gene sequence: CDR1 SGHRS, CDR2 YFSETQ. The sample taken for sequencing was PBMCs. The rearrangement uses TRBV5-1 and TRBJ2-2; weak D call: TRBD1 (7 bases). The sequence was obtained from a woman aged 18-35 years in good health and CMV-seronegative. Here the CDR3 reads CASSHDREDTGELFF. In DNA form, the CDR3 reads TGCGCCAGCAGCCACGACAGGGAGGACACCGGGGAGCTGTTTTTT. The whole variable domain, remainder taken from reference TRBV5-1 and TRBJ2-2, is KAGVTQTPRYLIKTRGQQVTLSCSPISGHRSVSWYQQTPGQGLQFLFEYFSETQRNKGNFPGRFSGRQFSNSRSEMNVSTLELGDSALYLCASSHDREDTGELFFGEGSRLTVL.